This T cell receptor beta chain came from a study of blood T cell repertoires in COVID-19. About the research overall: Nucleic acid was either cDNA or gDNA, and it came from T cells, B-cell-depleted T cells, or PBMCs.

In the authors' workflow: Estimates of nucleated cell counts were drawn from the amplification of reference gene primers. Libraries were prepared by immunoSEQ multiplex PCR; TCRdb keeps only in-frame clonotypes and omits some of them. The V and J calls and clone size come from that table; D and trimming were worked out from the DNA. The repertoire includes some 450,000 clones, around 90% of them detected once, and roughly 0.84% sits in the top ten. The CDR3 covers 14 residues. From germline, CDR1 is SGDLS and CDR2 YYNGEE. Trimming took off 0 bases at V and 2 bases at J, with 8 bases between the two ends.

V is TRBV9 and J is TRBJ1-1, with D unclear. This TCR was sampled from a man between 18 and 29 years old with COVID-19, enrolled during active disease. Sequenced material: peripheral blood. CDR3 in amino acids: CASSVGQINTEAFF. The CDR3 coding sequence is TGTGCCAGCAGCGTAGGGCAGATTAACACTGAAGCTTTCTTT.